What follows are 4 T cell receptor beta chains derived from one specimen sequenced in a study of blood T cell repertoires in COVID-19. Data came from immunoSEQ multiplex PCR; TCRdb stores just in-frame clones and leaves some out. The data hold 250,000 to 300,000 clones, with about nine tenths observed a single time. The source material was PBMCs or T cells enriched from blood (not recorded which). These receptors originate from a woman aged 30 to 39 who had recovered from COVID-19.

The chain links TRBV30 to TRBJ1-2; TRBD1 might be the D (6 bases). V was pared by 7 bases and J by 2 bases, with 8 bases between. This CDR3 has 11 amino acids. Germline loops: CDR1 GTSNPN, CDR2 SVGIG (reference sequence). This chain's CDR3 is CALTGNYGYTF. DNA for the CDR3: TGTGCCTTAACAGGGAACTATGGCTACACCTTC.

V is TRBV7-2 and J is TRBJ2-1; TRBD2 agrees at 9 bases. This CDR3 is built from 14 residues. Germline CDR1 reads SGHTA; CDR2 reads FQGNSA. V lost 5 bases to trimming and J lost 8 bases; unmatched junction nucleotides: 7. The CDR3 protein is CASSISGSKYEQFF. In DNA, the CDR3 is TGTGCCAGCAGCATTAGCGGGAGTAAGTATGAGCAGTTCTTC.

This clone has a handful of counts. The chain joins TRBV19 to TRBJ2-7; TRBD1 aligns across 9 bases. The junction had 9 bases not matched to a gene; V was cut back by 3 bases and J by 6 bases. CDR1 is LNHDA and CDR2 is SQIVND in the germline V gene (reference sequence). This CDR3 contains 15 residues. The CDR3 loop is CASSMGLTGGVEQYF. CDR3 bases: TGTGCCAGTAGTATGGGACTCACAGGGGGCGTCGAGCAGTACTTC.

The chain joins TRBV29-1 to TRBJ1-1; D ambiguous. The germline V gene encodes CDR1 SQVTM and CDR2 ANQGSEA. The CDR3 runs 13 residues. V was trimmed by 7 bases and J by 1 base, leaving 13 bases between them. CDR3 nucleotide sequence: TGCAGCGCCTATCTAGGTGGGAACACTGAAGCTTTCTTT. Translated: CSAYLGGNTEAFF.